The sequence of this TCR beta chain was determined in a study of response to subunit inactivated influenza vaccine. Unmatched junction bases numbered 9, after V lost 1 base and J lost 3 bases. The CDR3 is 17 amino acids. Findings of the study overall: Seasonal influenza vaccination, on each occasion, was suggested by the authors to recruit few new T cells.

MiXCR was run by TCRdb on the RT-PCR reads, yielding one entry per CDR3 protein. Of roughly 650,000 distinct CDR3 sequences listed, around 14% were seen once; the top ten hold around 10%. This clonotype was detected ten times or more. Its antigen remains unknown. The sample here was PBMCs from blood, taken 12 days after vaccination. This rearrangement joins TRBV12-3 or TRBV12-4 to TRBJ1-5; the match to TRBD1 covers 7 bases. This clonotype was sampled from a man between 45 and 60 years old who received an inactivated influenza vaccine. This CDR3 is CASSLGDRDGDNQPQHF. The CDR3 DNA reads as TGTGCCAGCAGTTTAGGAGACAGGGACGGAGACAATCAGCCCCAGCATTTT.